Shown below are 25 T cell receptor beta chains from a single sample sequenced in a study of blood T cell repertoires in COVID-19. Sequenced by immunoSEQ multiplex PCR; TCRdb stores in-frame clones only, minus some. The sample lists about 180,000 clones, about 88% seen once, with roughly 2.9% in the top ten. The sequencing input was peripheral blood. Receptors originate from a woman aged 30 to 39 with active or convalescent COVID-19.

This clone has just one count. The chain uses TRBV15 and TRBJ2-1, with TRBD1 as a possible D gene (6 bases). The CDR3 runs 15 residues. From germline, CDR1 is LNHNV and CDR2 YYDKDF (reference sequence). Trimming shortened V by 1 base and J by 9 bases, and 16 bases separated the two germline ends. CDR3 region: CATSRGGTPFGEQFF. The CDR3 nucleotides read TGTGCCACCAGCAGAGGTGGGACACCTTTCGGTGAGCAGTTCTTC.

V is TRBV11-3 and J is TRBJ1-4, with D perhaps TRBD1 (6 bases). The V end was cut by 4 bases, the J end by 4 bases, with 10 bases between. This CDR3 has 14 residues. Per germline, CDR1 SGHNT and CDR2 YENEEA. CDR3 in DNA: TGTGCCAGCAGCTACAGGGAGGGTAATGAAAAACTGTTTTTT. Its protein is CASSYREGNEKLFF.

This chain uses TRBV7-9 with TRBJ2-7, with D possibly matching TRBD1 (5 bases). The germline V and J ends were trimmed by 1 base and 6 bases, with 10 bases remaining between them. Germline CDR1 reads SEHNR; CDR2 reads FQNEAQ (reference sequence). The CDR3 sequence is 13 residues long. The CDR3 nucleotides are TGTGCCAGCAGCTTAGAGGCAGGGCGCGAGCAGTACTTC. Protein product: CASSLEAGREQYF.

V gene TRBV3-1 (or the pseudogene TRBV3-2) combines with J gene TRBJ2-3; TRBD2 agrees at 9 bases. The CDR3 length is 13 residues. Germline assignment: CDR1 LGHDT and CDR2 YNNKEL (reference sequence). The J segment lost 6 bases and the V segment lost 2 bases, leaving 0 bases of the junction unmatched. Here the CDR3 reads CASSQLAGDTQYF. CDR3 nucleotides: TGTGCCAGCAGCCAACTAGCGGGGGATACGCAGTATTTT.

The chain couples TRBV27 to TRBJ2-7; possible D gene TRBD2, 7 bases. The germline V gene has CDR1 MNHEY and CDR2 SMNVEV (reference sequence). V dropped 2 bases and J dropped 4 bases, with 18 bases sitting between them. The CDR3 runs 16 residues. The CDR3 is CASSLAGAVGVYEQYF. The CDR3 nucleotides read TGTGCCAGCAGTTTAGCGGGGGCGGTAGGGGTATACGAGCAGTACTTC.

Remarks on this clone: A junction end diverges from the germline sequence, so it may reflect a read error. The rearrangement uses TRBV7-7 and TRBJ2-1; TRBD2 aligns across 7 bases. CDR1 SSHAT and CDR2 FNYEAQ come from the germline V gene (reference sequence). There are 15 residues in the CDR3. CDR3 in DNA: TGTGCTAGCAGCTCCTCCGGGGGGTCCTACAATGAGCAGTTCTTC. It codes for CASSSSGGSYNEQFF.

CDR3 DNA: TGTGCCAGCAGCTTGGGCGGGACAGGGGCGGCGAAACTGTTTTTT. Translated: CASSLGGTGAAKLFF. The chain couples TRBV11-2 to TRBJ1-4; 10 bases line up with TRBD1. The J segment lost 11 bases and the V segment lost 3 bases, leaving 9 bases of the junction unmatched. From germline, CDR1 is SGHAT and CDR2 FQNNGV. CDR3 length equals 15 residues.

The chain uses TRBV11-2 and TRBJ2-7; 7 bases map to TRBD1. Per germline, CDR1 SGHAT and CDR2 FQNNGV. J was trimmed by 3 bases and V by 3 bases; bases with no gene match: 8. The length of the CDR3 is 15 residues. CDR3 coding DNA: TGTGCCAGCAGCTTCGAGACAGGGCTATACTACGAGCAGTACTTC. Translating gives CASSFETGLYYEQYF.

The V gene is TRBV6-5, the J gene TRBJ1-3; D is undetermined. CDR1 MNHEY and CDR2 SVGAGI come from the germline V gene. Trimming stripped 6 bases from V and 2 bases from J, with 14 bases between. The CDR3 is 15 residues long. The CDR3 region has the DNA TGTGCCAGCAGGGAGTACCGGGGAACTGGAAACACCATATATTTT. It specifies CASREYRGTGNTIYF.

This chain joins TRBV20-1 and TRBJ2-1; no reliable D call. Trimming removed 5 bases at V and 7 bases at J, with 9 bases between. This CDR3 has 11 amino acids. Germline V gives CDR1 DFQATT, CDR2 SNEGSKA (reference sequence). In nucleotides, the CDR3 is TGCAGTGCTGAGCCCAAAAATGAGCAGTTCTTC. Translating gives CSAEPKNEQFF.

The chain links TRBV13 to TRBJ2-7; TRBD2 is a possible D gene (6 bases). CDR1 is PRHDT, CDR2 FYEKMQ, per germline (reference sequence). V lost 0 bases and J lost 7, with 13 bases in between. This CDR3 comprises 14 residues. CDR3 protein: CASSLGTSKGEQYF. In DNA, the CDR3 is TGTGCCAGCAGCTTAGGAACTAGCAAGGGGGAGCAGTACTTC.

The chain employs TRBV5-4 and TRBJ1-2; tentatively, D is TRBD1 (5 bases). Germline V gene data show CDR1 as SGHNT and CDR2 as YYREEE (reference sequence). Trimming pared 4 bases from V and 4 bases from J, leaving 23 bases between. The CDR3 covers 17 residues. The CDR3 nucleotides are TGTGCCAGCAGCCCGAGTAAGGGGTGGGTAAATCTCTATGGCTACACCTTC. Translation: CASSPSKGWVNLYGYTF.

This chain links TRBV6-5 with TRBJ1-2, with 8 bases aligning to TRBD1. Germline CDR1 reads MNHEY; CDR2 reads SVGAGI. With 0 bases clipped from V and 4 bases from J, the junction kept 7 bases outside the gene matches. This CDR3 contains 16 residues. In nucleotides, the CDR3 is TGTGCCAGCAGTTACTCGAAGACAGGGGAGGGCTATGGCTACACCTTC. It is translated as CASSYSKTGEGYGYTF.

The CDR3 is CASSARGANTEAFF. CDR3 nucleotides: TGTGCCAGCAGCGCCAGGGGCGCGAACACTGAAGCTTTCTTT. The chain links TRBV5-4 to TRBJ1-1, with a possible D match to TRBD1 (6 bases). The CDR3 sequence is 14 residues long. From germline, CDR1 is SGHNT and CDR2 YYREEE (reference sequence). The V end was cut by 4 bases, the J end by 1 base, with 11 bases between.

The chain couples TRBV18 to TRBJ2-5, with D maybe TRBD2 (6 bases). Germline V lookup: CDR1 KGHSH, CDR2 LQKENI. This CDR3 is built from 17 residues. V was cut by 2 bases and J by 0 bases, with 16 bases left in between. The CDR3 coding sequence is TGTGCCAGCTCACCAACGAGTGCGGGAACCTACCAAGAGACCCAGTACTTC. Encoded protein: CASSPTSAGTYQETQYF.

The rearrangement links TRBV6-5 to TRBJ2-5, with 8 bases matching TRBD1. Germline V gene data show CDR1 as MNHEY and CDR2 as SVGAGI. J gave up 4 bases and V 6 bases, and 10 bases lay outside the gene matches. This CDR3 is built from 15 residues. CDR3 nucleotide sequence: TGTGCCAGCAGCACCGGACAGGGACGAAGAGAGACCCAGTACTTC. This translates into CASSTGQGRRETQYF.

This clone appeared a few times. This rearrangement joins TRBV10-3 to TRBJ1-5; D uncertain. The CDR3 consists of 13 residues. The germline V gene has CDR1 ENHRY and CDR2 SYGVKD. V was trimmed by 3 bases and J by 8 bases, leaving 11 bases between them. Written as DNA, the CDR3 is TGTGCCATCAGTGATGGGCTAATGGAGCCCCAGCATTTT. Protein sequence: CAISDGLMEPQHF.

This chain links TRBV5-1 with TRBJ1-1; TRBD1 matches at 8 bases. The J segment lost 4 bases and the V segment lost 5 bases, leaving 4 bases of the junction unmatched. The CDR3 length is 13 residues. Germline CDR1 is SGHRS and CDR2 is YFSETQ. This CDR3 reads CASRSTGGTEAFF. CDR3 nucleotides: TGCGCCAGCAGATCCACAGGGGGCACTGAAGCTTTCTTT. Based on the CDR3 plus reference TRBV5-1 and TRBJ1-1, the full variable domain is KAGVTQTPRYLIKTRGQQVTLSCSPISGHRSVSWYQQTPGQGLQFLFEYFSETQRNKGNFPGRFSGRQFSNSRSEMNVSTLELGDSALYLCASRSTGGTEAFFGQGTRLTVV.

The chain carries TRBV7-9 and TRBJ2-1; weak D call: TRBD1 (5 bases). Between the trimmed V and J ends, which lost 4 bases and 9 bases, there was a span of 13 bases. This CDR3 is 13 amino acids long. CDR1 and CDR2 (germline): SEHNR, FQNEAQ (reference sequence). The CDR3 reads CASSSQGVGEQFF. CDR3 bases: TGTGCCAGCAGCTCGCAGGGTGTGGGTGAGCAGTTCTTC.

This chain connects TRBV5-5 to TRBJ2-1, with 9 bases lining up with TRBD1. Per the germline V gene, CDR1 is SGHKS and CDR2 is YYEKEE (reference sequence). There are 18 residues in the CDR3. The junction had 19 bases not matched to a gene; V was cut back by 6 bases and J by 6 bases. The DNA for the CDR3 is TGTGCCAGCAACTACGGGACAGGGATTTTAAAAATGGGCAATGAGCAGTTCTTC. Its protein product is CASNYGTGILKMGNEQFF.

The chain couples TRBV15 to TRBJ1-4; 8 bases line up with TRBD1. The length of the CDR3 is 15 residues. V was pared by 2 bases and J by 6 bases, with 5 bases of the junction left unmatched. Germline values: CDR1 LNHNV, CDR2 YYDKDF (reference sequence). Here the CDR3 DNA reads TGTGCCACCAGCAGACCAGACAGGGGAGATGAAAAACTGTTTTTT. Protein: CATSRPDRGDEKLFF.

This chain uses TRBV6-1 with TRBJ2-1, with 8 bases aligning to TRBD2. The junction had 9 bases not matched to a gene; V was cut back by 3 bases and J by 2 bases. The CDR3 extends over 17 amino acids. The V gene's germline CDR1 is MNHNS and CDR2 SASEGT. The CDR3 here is CASSDGTGGPAYNEQFF. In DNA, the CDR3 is TGTGCCAGCAGTGACGGTACGGGAGGGCCGGCCTACAATGAGCAGTTCTTC.

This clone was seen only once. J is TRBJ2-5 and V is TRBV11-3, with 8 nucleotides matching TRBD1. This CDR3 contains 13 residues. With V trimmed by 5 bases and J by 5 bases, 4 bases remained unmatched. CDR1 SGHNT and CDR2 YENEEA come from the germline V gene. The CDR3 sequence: CASSPRGRETQYF. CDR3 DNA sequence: TGTGCCAGCAGCCCCAGGGGGCGGGAGACCCAGTACTTC.

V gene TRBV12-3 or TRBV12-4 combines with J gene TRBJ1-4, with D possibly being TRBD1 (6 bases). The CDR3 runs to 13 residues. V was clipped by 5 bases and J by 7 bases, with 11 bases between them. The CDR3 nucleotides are TGTGCCAGCAGTGCAGGGGTAGCTGAAAAACTGTTTTTT. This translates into CASSAGVAEKLFF.

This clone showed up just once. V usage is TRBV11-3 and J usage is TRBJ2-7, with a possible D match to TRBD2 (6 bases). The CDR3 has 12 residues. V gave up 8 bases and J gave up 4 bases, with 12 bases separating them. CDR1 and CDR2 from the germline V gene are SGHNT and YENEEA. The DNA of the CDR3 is TGTGCCAGCGGGGGGTTGAGGTACGAGCAGTACTTC. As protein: CASGGLRYEQYF.